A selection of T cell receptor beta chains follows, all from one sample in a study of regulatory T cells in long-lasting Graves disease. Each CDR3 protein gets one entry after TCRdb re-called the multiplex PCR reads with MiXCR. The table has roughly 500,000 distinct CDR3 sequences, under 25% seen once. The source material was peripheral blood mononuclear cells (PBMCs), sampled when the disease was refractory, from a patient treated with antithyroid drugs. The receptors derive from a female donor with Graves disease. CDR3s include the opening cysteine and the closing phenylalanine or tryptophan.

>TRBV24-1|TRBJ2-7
CATRKTAPYEQYF
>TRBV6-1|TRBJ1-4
CASTRRPVRSEKLFF
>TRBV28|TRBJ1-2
CASSSGQGSGYIF
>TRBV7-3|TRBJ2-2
CASSQFQGSGELFF
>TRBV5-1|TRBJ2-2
CASSRGPGTANTGELFF
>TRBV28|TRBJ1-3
CASSGQQAYSGNTIYF
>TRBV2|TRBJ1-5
CASGSENNQPPHF
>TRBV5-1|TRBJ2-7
CASSHGQEDEQYF
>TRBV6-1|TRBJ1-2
CASSVPGQGMAF
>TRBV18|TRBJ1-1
CASSPNFARDTEAFF
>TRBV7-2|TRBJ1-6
CASSPHRDSPLHF
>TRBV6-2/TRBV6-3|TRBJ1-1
CASSEEGAEAFF
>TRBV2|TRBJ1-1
CASSDPREENTEAFF
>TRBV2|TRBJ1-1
CASSVPGRRNTEAFF
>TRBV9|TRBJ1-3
CASSVEPSGNTIYF
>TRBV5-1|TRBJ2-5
CASSTRDREETQYF
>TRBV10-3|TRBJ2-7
CAITSGTGLYEQYF
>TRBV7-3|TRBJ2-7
CASSPNTGGYEQYF
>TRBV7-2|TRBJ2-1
CASSQPGSSYNEQFF
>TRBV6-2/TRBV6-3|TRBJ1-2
CASNRNYGYTF
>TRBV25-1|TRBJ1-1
CASSEAGAPPEAFF
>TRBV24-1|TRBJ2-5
CATSDYHRVLGETQYF
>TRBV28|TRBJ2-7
CASSLLGLAGNYEQYF
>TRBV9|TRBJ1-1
CASSSIQKMNTEAFF
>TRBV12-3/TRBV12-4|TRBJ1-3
CASGSGNTIYF
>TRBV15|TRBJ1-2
CATSRERDGNYGYTF
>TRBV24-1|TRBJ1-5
CATSDSGNAEEPQHF
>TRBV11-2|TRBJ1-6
CASSSSGVGSPLHF
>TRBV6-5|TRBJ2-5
CASSYGAGAGIQETQYF
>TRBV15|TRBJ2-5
CATSFGGPSQETQYF
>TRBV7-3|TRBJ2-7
CASSPRDSERYEQYF
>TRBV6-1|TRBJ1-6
CATQRGVGSPLHF
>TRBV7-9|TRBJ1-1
CASSSTGAEAFF
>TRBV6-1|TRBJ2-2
CASSTTPSVGELFF
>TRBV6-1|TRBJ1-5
CASNADRGGNQPQHF
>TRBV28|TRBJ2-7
CASTSTGTGSYEQYF
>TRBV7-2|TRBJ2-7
CASRTPAGGTYEQYF
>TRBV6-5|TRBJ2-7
CASSSGLAGAYEQYF
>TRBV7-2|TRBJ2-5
CASSYGQTTDLETQYF
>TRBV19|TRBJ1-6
CASSIGQGWTSSYNSPLHF
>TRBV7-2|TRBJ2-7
CASSLSSGSSYEQYF
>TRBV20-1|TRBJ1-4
CSALGQGNEKLFF
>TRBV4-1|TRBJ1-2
CASSQDDLGLHSGYTF
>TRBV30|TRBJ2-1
CASSTGGRQFF
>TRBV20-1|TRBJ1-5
CSARGSGPQHF
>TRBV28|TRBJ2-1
CASGLALEQFF
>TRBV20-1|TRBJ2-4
CSAVGRDIQYF